This T cell receptor beta chain is from a study of OX40 agonist ivuxolimab in advanced cancers. The overall study: Head and neck, renal cell, melanoma or hepatocellular carcinoma were the cancers that dose-escalation patients had. The study's findings and limits: Normalized expansion of T-cell clones was also low for some nonresponders.

V was shortened by 0 bases and J by 1 base, with 4 bases between the two germline ends. CDR3 length: 13 residues. In germline, CDR1 is SGHRS, CDR2 YFSETQ. With regard to this clone: The antigen is unknown.

Repertoires were generated with immunoSEQ multiplex PCR, while TCRdb's copy carries only in-frame clones and drops some. The sample has fewer than 45,000 clones; 70% to 90% are singletons. This specimen consisted of CD4+ or CD8+ T cells sorted from blood, obtained in a trial of the OX40 agonist ivuxolimab. The clonotype comes from an adult with an advanced solid tumor such as melanoma, head and neck, liver or kidney cancer. This chain connects TRBV5-1 to TRBJ2-5; D gene unclear. CDR3 nucleotides: TGCGCCAGCAGCTTGGACAGCCAAGAGACCCAGTACTTC. It specifies CASSLDSQETQYF.